These 20 T cell receptor beta chains originate from one sample sequenced in a study of T cell changes during pregnancy in multiple sclerosis. This table comes from immunoSEQ multiplex PCR, and its TCRdb copy is limited to in-frame clones, with some not included. The sample has 30,000 to 45,000 clones, almost 95% seen once. Sequencing input: PBMCs (not recorded whether the cells were cultured). The receptor source for this set is a female donor with multiple sclerosis, enrolled in a pregnancy study.

This chain joins TRBV29-1 and TRBJ2-7; TRBD1 matches at 9 bases. This CDR3 has 13 amino acids. J was trimmed by 4 bases and V by 5 bases; bases with no gene match: 6. CDR1 is SQVTM, CDR2 ANQGSEA, per germline. CDR3 nucleotides: TGCAGCGTTCCGGGACAGGGAGTGTACGAGCAGTACTTC. Encoded protein: CSVPGQGVYEQYF.

This chain connects TRBV19 to TRBJ1-5; tentative D call: TRBD1 (5 bases). Trimming cost V 3 bases and J 3 bases, with 9 bases left between them. Germline CDR1 and CDR2: LNHDA and SQIVND (reference sequence). This CDR3 has 14 residues. The CDR3 loop is CASSMLGDNQPQHF. In DNA form, the CDR3 reads TGTGCCAGTAGTATGTTAGGGGACAATCAGCCCCAGCATTTT.

This clone was counted between two and nine times. The J gene is TRBJ2-7, the V gene TRBV19, with 7 bases identical to TRBD1. CDR3 length: 16 amino acids. The germline V gene encodes CDR1 LNHDA and CDR2 SQIVND (reference sequence). Trimming cost V 3 bases and J 0 bases; bases outside gene matches: 8. CDR3 residues: CASSIIGTAHSYEQYF. In nucleotides, the CDR3 is TGTGCCAGTAGTATTATAGGGACAGCCCACTCCTACGAGCAGTACTTC.

The genes are TRBV6-5 and TRBJ2-7; D might be TRBD1 (6 bases). The V end lost 7 bases, the J end lost 6 bases, and 19 bases lay between the germline ends. Per the germline V gene, CDR1 is MNHEY and CDR2 is SVGAGI. There are 14 residues in the CDR3. The CDR3: CASKQQGPVGEQYF. CDR3 coding DNA: TGTGCCAGCAAACAACAGGGCCCGGTGGGCGAGCAGTACTTC.

This clone was seen once. The chain is built from TRBV28 and TRBJ2-7; 7 bases align to TRBD2. The CDR3 length is 15 residues. Unmatched junction bases numbered 8, after V lost 2 bases and J lost 4 bases. Germline loops: CDR1 MDHEN, CDR2 SYDVKM. CDR3 residues: CASSLRASGSYEQYF. CDR3 bases: TGTGCCAGCAGTTTAAGGGCTAGCGGCTCTTACGAGCAGTACTTC.

The rearrangement uses TRBV4-2 and TRBJ1-1; no clear D. CDR1 LGHNA and CDR2 YNFKEQ come from the germline V gene. CDR3 length: 15 residues. Trimming removed 3 bases at V and 3 bases at J, with 14 bases between. The CDR3 bases are TGTGCCAGCAGCCACGTCCGCGTTTGGGACACTGAAGCTTTCTTT. It is translated as CASSHVRVWDTEAFF.

The CDR3 DNA reads TGCGCCAGCAGCTTCCTTAGCGGGAGTATCAATGAGCAGTTCTTC. Residues: CASSFLSGSINEQFF. The rearrangement links TRBV5-1 to TRBJ2-1, with 9 bases identical to TRBD2. V was pared by 2 bases and J by 6 bases, with 6 bases of the junction left unmatched. CDR1 and CDR2 (germline): SGHRS, YFSETQ. This CDR3 has 15 residues.

V gene TRBV6-5 combines with J gene TRBJ1-2, with no clear D. The germline V gene has CDR1 MNHEY and CDR2 SVGAGI. Trimming pared 6 bases from V and 7 bases from J, leaving 9 bases between. The CDR3 spans 11 residues. For the CDR3, the DNA is TGTGCCAGCAGCCCCGGCTTTGGCTACACCTTC. It yields the protein CASSPGFGYTF.

CDR3 bases: TGCGCCAGCAGCCGGGATAGTCGCAATGAGCAGTTCTTC. Translating it yields CASSRDSRNEQFF. The gene calls are TRBV4-1 and TRBJ2-1; D not certain. The V and J ends lost 4 bases and 6 bases respectively, with 10 bases between them. This CDR3 region has 13 residues. Germline V gene data show CDR1 as MGHRA and CDR2 as YSYEKL.

A single count supports this clone. The CDR3: CASSQDLALSPQAFF. The CDR3 region has the DNA TGCGCCAGCAGCCAAGATCTTGCCCTCTCCCCCCAAGCTTTCTTT. V is TRBV4-1 and J is TRBJ1-1; D is uncertain. This CDR3 is built from 15 residues. The V and J ends lost 0 bases and 9 bases respectively, with 17 bases between them. Germline values: CDR1 MGHRA, CDR2 YSYEKL.

This chain links TRBV28 with TRBJ2-7; 10 nucleotides match TRBD1. This CDR3 comprises 14 residues. Losses at the gene ends were 2 bases for V and 4 bases for J; bases not matched to a gene: 2. Germline CDR1 reads MDHEN; CDR2 reads SYDVKM. CDR3 loop: CASSLPGQGYEQYF. CDR3 DNA sequence: TGTGCCAGCAGTTTACCGGGACAGGGGTACGAGCAGTACTTC.

The chain joins TRBV5-6 to TRBJ1-1, with D perhaps matching TRBD1 (6 bases). The length of the CDR3 is 16 residues. Per germline, CDR1 SGHDT and CDR2 YYEEEE. V shed 1 base and J shed 0 bases, with 13 bases lying between them. The CDR3 region is CASSLSRGGLNTEAFF. CDR3 nucleotides: TGTGCCAGCAGCTTGTCAAGAGGGGGGTTGAACACTGAAGCTTTCTTT.

V usage is TRBV19 and J usage is TRBJ1-1; 8 nucleotides line up with TRBD1. The CDR3 totals 15 residues. V lost 2 bases to trimming and J lost 5 bases; unmatched junction nucleotides: 7. Germline V gene data show CDR1 as LNHDA and CDR2 as SQIVND (reference sequence). CDR3 coding DNA: TGTGCCAGTAGTATACAGGGGGCCTTAGGTACTGAAGCTTTCTTT. Its protein is CASSIQGALGTEAFF.

This chain links TRBV7-3 with TRBJ2-5; 7 bases fit TRBD2. V gave up 4 bases and J gave up 2 bases; unmatched junction bases: 4. This CDR3 is built from 14 residues. Germline V lookup: CDR1 SGHTA, CDR2 FQGTGA. The CDR3 coding sequence is TGTGCCAGCAGCTCAGGACTAGGGCAAGAGACCCAGTACTTC. It yields the protein CASSSGLGQETQYF.

The J gene is TRBJ2-2, the V gene TRBV29-1; 13 nucleotides line up with TRBD2. Per the germline V gene, CDR1 is SQVTM and CDR2 is ANQGSEA. V trimming: 4 bases; J trimming: 5 bases; junction bases outside the gene matches: 31. The CDR3 has 24 residues. In DNA form, the CDR3 reads TGCAGCGTTGGGTCAACACACATGAGTAAAGGACTAGCGGGAGTTTTGGTCGTGACCGGGGAGCTGTTTTTT. This codes for CSVGSTHMSKGLAGVLVVTGELFF.

This chain links TRBV23-1 with TRBJ2-1; D gene ambiguous. TRBV23-1 is annotated as an ORF whose role is uncertain. The germline V and J ends were trimmed by 7 bases and 10 bases, with 23 bases remaining between them. The CDR3 contains 15 residues. CDR3 loop: CASIPGLPQVTEQFF. The CDR3 coding sequence is TGCGCCAGCATTCCTGGTCTGCCCCAGGTGACGGAGCAGTTCTTC.

V gene TRBV5-4 combines with J gene TRBJ1-1, with D perhaps TRBD1 (5 bases). With 0 bases removed from V and 4 bases from J, the gap between germline ends came to 7 bases. The CDR3 runs to 13 residues. Germline V lookup: CDR1 SGHNT, CDR2 YYREEE (reference sequence). The CDR3 DNA reads TGTGCCAGCAGCTTGGAAAGGGGCACTGAAGCTTTCTTT. Translation gives CASSLERGTEAFF.

This clone turned up a few times. J is TRBJ1-5 and V is TRBV2, with D tentatively TRBD1 (5 bases). The CDR3 sequence is 12 residues long. Trimming cost V 8 bases and J 6 bases, with 11 bases left between them. Germline V gene data show CDR1 as SNHLY and CDR2 as FYNNEI. CDR3 sequence: CASGDGGQPQHF. CDR3 sequence (DNA): TGTGCCAGCGGGGATGGGGGTCAGCCCCAGCATTTT. Filled out from reference TRBV2 and TRBJ1-5, the complete variable domain reads EPEVTQTPSHQVTQMGQEVILRCVPISNHLYFYWYRQILGQKVEFLVSFYNNEISEKSEIFDDQFSVERPDGSNFTLKIRSTKLEDSAMYFCASGDGGQPQHFGDGTRLSIL.

The V gene is TRBV29-1, the J gene TRBJ2-1, with D unresolved. The CDR3 extends over 16 amino acids. V shed 4 bases and J shed 6 bases, with 22 bases lying between them. The V gene's germline CDR1 is SQVTM and CDR2 ANQGSEA. CDR3 DNA: TGCAGCGTTGCCCCAGGCAGCCTAATGCGAGGCAATGAGCAGTTCTTC. Protein: CSVAPGSLMRGNEQFF.

This chain joins TRBV18 and TRBJ1-4; maybe TRBD1 (6 bases). Germline values: CDR1 KGHSH, CDR2 LQKENI. The CDR3 is 15 residues long. The germline V and J ends were trimmed by 3 bases and 6 bases, with 14 bases remaining between them. The CDR3 here is CASSPWETGDEKLFF. CDR3 coding DNA: TGTGCCAGCTCACCGTGGGAGACAGGAGATGAAAAACTGTTTTTT. Full variable domain (missing parts from reference TRBV18 and TRBJ1-4): NAGVMQNPRHLVRRRGQEARLRCSPMKGHSHVYWYRQLPEEGLKFMVYLQKENIIDESGMPKERFSAEFPKEGPSILRIQQVVRGDSAAYFCASSPWETGDEKLFFGSGTQLSVL.